The 24 T cell receptor beta chains presented below share a single source sample, sequenced in a study of blood T cell repertoires in COVID-19. Sequencing used immunoSEQ multiplex PCR; TCRdb keeps in-frame clones, though not all of them. The profile shows 10,000 to 15,000 clones, roughly three quarters of them singletons. The sample was peripheral blood. These receptors all come from a human donor in a cohort sampled during active COVID-19.

J is TRBJ1-6 and V is TRBV28; no definite D call. V was trimmed by 6 bases and J by 1 base, leaving 16 bases between them. The germline V gene has CDR1 MDHEN and CDR2 SYDVKM. The CDR3 extends over 17 amino acids. The CDR3 DNA reads TGTGCCAGCAGGCGGGCGAATACGAGGTCCTATAATTCACCCCTCCACTTT. Translated, it gives CASRRANTRSYNSPLHF.

This chain joins TRBV19 and TRBJ1-2, with 12 nucleotides matching TRBD1. CDR1 and CDR2 (germline): LNHDA, SQIVND (reference sequence). V dropped 4 bases and J dropped 4; count of bases not matched to a gene: 4. The CDR3 runs to 15 residues. This chain's CDR3 is CASSTGQGAAYGYTF. In DNA, the CDR3 is TGTGCCAGTAGTACGGGACAGGGGGCAGCCTATGGCTACACCTTC. The full variable domain, rest sourced from reference TRBV19 and TRBJ1-2, is DGGITQSPKYLFRKEGQNVTLSCEQNLNHDAMYWYRQDPGQGLRLIYYSQIVNDFQKGDIAEGYSVSREKKESFPLTVTSAQKNPTAFYLCASSTGQGAAYGYTFGSGTRLTVV.

CDR3: CASSDGRGADTEAFF. CDR3 DNA sequence: TGTGCCAGCAGTGACGGGCGGGGAGCGGACACTGAAGCTTTCTTT. The chain carries TRBV6-4 and TRBJ1-1; D call uncertain. Trimming cost V 2 bases and J 3 bases, with 13 bases left between them. The CDR3 has 15 residues. Per the germline V gene, CDR1 is MRHNA and CDR2 is SNTAGT.

The chain joins TRBV28 to TRBJ1-2, with TRBD1 matching over 7 bases. Germline V gives CDR1 MDHEN, CDR2 SYDVKM. The CDR3 totals 12 residues. J lost 4 bases, V lost 6 bases, and 2 bases had no gene match. The DNA for the CDR3 is TGTGCCAGCAGGGGACAGTCCTATGGCTACACCTTC. Translated, it gives CASRGQSYGYTF.

This clone was recorded only once. In DNA form, the CDR3 reads TGTGCCAGCAGTCTGGGACAGGTATATGGCTACACCTTC. This translates into CASSLGQVYGYTF. The J gene is TRBJ1-2, the V gene TRBV12-3 or TRBV12-4, with 8 bases lining up with TRBD1. This CDR3 is built from 13 residues. With 5 bases clipped from V and 5 bases from J, the junction kept 4 bases outside the gene matches.

The rearrangement joins TRBV25-1 to TRBJ2-3; 11 nucleotides agree with TRBD2. V was clipped by 2 bases and J by 6 bases; unmatched bases: 4. The CDR3 extends over 15 amino acids. Germline V lookup: CDR1 MGHDK, CDR2 SYGVNS. The CDR3 here is CASSERASGGDTQYF. CDR3 bases: TGTGCCAGCAGTGAACGGGCTAGCGGGGGGGATACGCAGTATTTT.

The genes are TRBV11-2 and TRBJ1-2; D uncertain. The V gene's germline CDR1 is SGHAT and CDR2 FQNNGV. V lost 5 bases and J lost 5, with 12 bases in between. This CDR3 comprises 13 residues. DNA of the CDR3: TGTGCCAGCAGCCTCCCGGACTTGTATGGCTACACCTTC. It codes for CASSLPDLYGYTF.

V is TRBV6-4 and J is TRBJ1-5, with D perhaps matching TRBD1 (5 bases). CDR1 is MRHNA and CDR2 is SNTAGT in the germline V gene. The CDR3 totals 14 residues. With 5 bases removed from V and 2 bases from J, the gap between germline ends came to 10 bases. CDR3 nucleotide sequence: TGTGCCAGCAGTCCCTCGGGGGGCAATCAGCCCCAGCATTTT. As protein: CASSPSGGNQPQHF.

This clone has a handful of counts. The chain has TRBV4-1 and TRBJ2-2; TRBD1 might be the D (6 bases). The CDR3 runs 13 residues. V dropped 5 bases and J dropped 7 bases, with 11 bases sitting between them. Germline CDR1 MGHRA, CDR2 YSYEKL. CDR3 amino acids: CASSAGTIGELFF. The CDR3 DNA reads as TGCGCCAGCAGCGCCGGGACAATCGGGGAGCTGTTTTTT.

The V and J genes are TRBV3-1 (or the pseudogene TRBV3-2) and TRBJ2-7; 8 nucleotides match TRBD1. Looked up from germline, CDR1 is LGHDT and CDR2 is YNNKEL (reference sequence). The CDR3 extends over 13 amino acids. V trimming: 5 bases; J trimming: 5 bases; junction bases outside the gene matches: 5. The DNA for the CDR3 is TGTGCCAGCAGCAGACAGGGGTTCGACGAGCAGTACTTC. This codes for CASSRQGFDEQYF.

The J gene is TRBJ1-1, the V gene TRBV7-8, with D perhaps matching TRBD1 (6 bases). Germline assignment: CDR1 SGHVS and CDR2 FQNEAQ. CDR3 length: 14 amino acids. V lost 5 bases to trimming and J lost 7 bases, with 17 bases between them. CDR3 residues: CASSLGDRLNEAFF. The CDR3 DNA reads TGTGCCAGCAGCCTGGGCGACAGGCTAAATGAAGCTTTCTTT.

This clone was observed once. V and J are TRBV3-1 (or the pseudogene TRBV3-2) and TRBJ2-5; D perhaps matches TRBD1 (5 bases). Trimming left V 7 bases short and J 0 bases short, with 15 bases between. This CDR3 is built from 15 residues. Germline V CDR1 and CDR2: LGHDT, YNNKEL (reference sequence). CDR3 protein: CASKSRARYQETQYF. CDR3 nucleotide sequence: TGTGCCAGCAAATCCAGGGCCCGTTACCAAGAGACCCAGTACTTC.

V gene TRBV15 combines with J gene TRBJ2-7; 11 positions agree with TRBD2. The CDR3 runs to 15 residues. Germline CDR1 reads LNHNV; CDR2 reads YYDKDF (reference sequence). Trimming at V came to 5 bases and at J to 2 bases, leaving 5 bases not matched to a gene. The CDR3 nucleotides read TGTGCCACCAGCCGGAGACTAGCGGGGCCCTACGAGCAGTACTTC. Its protein is CATSRRLAGPYEQYF.

The V call is TRBV30, the J call TRBJ1-5; weak D call: TRBD1 (6 bases). V lost 4 bases to trimming and J lost 5 bases, with 15 bases between them. From germline, CDR1 is GTSNPN and CDR2 SVGIG (reference sequence). The CDR3 is 14 amino acids. CDR3 nucleotide sequence: TGTGCCTGGAATGAGGGGGTAGGTGATCAGCCCCAGCATTTT. Translating gives CAWNEGVGDQPQHF.

This chain joins TRBV21-1 and TRBJ2-5; the tabulated D call, TRBD1, remains unverified against the DNA. TRBV21-1 is listed as a pseudogene. The CDR3 has 16 amino acids. The CDR3 is CASSKNSDGTVETQYF. CDR3 in DNA: TGTGCCAGCAGCAAAAATTCGGACGGGACAGTAGAGACCCAGTACTTC.

The chain combines TRBV6-6 with TRBJ1-1; the match to TRBD1 covers 7 bases. CDR3 size: 14 residues. CDR1 and CDR2 (germline): MNHNY, SVGAGI (reference sequence). J was trimmed by 3 bases and V by 3 bases; bases with no gene match: 4. The DNA for the CDR3 is TGTGCCAGCAGTTATAAGGGGGCGGACACTGAAGCTTTCTTT. It yields the protein CASSYKGADTEAFF.

V gene TRBV7-2 combines with J gene TRBJ1-5, with a possible D match to TRBD1 (5 bases). The V end lost 5 bases, the J end lost 7 bases, and 12 bases lay between the germline ends. The CDR3 runs 13 residues. The germline V gene has CDR1 SGHTA and CDR2 FQGNSA. The CDR3 is CASSSTGGQPQHF. The CDR3 nucleotides are TGTGCCAGCAGCAGTACAGGTGGCCAGCCCCAGCATTTT.

About this clone: This sample includes further DNA sequences coding for the same CDR3. The rearrangement uses TRBV29-1 and TRBJ1-1; a weak D match, TRBD1 (5 bases). Trimming pared 6 bases from V and 3 bases from J, leaving 11 bases between. The CDR3 is made up of 12 amino acids. Germline loops: CDR1 SQVTM, CDR2 ANQGSEA. The CDR3 region is CSVDTGYTEAFF. CDR3 DNA sequence: TGCAGCGTCGATACAGGCTACACTGAAGCTTTCTTT.

The genes are TRBV4-3 and TRBJ2-6, with D perhaps TRBD1 (6 bases). The CDR3 consists of 16 residues. V lost 1 base and J lost 4, with 11 bases in between. CDR1 and CDR2 (germline): LGHNA, YSLEER. CDR3 bases: TGCGCCAGCAGCCAAGTTCAGGGGCTAGGGGCCAACGTCCTGACTTTC. Translating it yields CASSQVQGLGANVLTF.

The chain couples TRBV7-9 to TRBJ2-1, with TRBD1 as a possible D gene (5 bases). This CDR3 contains 12 residues. Trimming removed 2 bases at V and 9 bases at J, with 8 bases between. Germline lookup yields CDR1 SEHNR and CDR2 FQNEAQ (reference sequence). CDR3: CASSLQGSEQFF. For the CDR3, the DNA is TGTGCCAGCAGCTTACAGGGAAGTGAGCAGTTCTTC.

This chain links TRBV7-2 with TRBJ1-1; possibly TRBD1 for D (5 bases). CDR1 is SGHTA, CDR2 FQGNSA, per germline. V lost 1 base to trimming and J lost 0 bases, with 12 bases between them. This CDR3 spans 16 amino acids. CDR3 coding DNA: TGTGCCAGCAGCTTAGTTCCGGGGGGGATGAACACTGAAGCTTTCTTT. Encoded protein: CASSLVPGGMNTEAFF.

The chain uses TRBV3-1 (or the pseudogene TRBV3-2) and TRBJ1-1; 7 bases are a match to TRBD1. From germline, CDR1 is LGHDT and CDR2 YNNKEL (reference sequence). The V and J ends lost 4 bases and 6 bases, in that order; junction bases with no gene match: 8. This CDR3 spans 14 amino acids. The DNA of the CDR3 is TGTGCCAGCAGCCCGACAGGGTATTACGCTGAAGCTTTCTTT. This sequence encodes CASSPTGYYAEAFF.

V gene TRBV4-1 combines with J gene TRBJ2-7; D possibly corresponds to TRBD2 (5 bases). The length of the CDR3 is 14 residues. Between the trimmed V and J ends, which lost 4 bases and 6 bases, there was a span of 16 bases. CDR1 MGHRA and CDR2 YSYEKL come from the germline V gene. The CDR3 sequence: CASSLSGPGGEQYF. The CDR3, as DNA: TGCGCCAGCAGCCTTTCGGGCCCTGGAGGCGAGCAGTACTTC.

This clone showed up just once. The chain carries TRBV29-1 and TRBJ2-2; D is uncertain. V shed 4 bases and J shed 0 bases, with 21 bases lying between them. This CDR3 is built from 18 residues. Germline V gene data show CDR1 as SQVTM and CDR2 as ANQGSEA. CDR3 protein: CSVGISMVALTNTGELFF. Written as DNA, the CDR3 is TGCAGCGTTGGAATATCGATGGTAGCCCTTACGAACACCGGGGAGCTGTTTTTT.